This T cell receptor (beta chain) was found in a study of T cell repertoires in cytomegalovirus infection. Turning to the study itself: Well-studied HLA-B-restricted epitopes and recently identified HLA-C-restricted epitopes of CMV were both used in the study. The public TCR beta signatures pointed to both CMV infection and matching HLA type. Study-wide results and caveats: HLA-C-restricted, CMV-specific TCR beta clonotypes were dominant ex vivo. Carriers of CMV plus the relevant HLA were identified by cumulative public TCR beta family frequency.

For this clonotype: Antigen unknown.

The germline V gene encodes CDR1 LNHNV and CDR2 YYDKDF (reference sequence). The CDR3 sequence is 16 residues long. V was clipped by 1 base and J by 8 bases; unmatched bases: 13. Via MiXCR, TCRdb re-called the reads, giving one row per CDR3 protein. The repertoire has fewer than 1,000,000 distinct CDR3 sequences, approximately 31% of them found once; the top ten carry 13%. The origin of this receptor is a human donor in good health (CMV status not recorded). Some clones in this sample may be carry-over from other donors' samples. The chain uses TRBV15 and TRBJ1-2, with 7 bases that match TRBD1. Specimen: cultured CD8+ T cells from PBMCs, collected from culture after CMV antigen stimulation. In DNA form, the CDR3 reads TGTGCCACCAGCAGAGCCTACTCCGGGACAGAAAAAGGCTACACCTTC. Amino acids: CATSRAYSGTEKGYTF. Drawing the rest from reference TRBV15 and TRBJ1-2, the complete variable domain is DAMVIQNPRYQVTQFGKPVTLSCSQTLNHNVMYWYQQKSSQAPKLLFHYYDKDFNNEADTPDNFQSRRPNTSFCFLDIRSPGLGDTAMYLCATSRAYSGTEKGYTFGSGTRLTVV.